This T cell receptor (beta chain) originates from a study of identical twins. CDR3 length equals 14 residues. The V gene end was trimmed by 6 bases and the J gene end by 5 bases; junction bases not matched to a gene: 6. Germline CDR1 ENHRY, CDR2 SYGVKD. Study conclusions and caveats: Fewer insertions were carried by abundant cord blood beta clonotypes, but none was seen in memory repertoires. Out-of-frame beta chain sequences displayed weaker excess sharing between twins.

TCRdb re-analysed the 5' RACE reads in MiXCR, keeping a single row per CDR3 protein. The sample consists of 300,000 to 400,000 distinct CDR3 sequences, 12% of them appearing once. Details on this clonotype: Antigen specificity is unknown.

These data were also filed under a second study, of yellow fever vaccine responses in identical twins.

This receptor was obtained from a woman between 18 and 29 years old in good health. The V call is TRBV10-3, the J call TRBJ1-4, with 7 positions matching TRBD1. Sequencing was carried out using CD8+ T cells sorted from blood. The CDR3 DNA reads as TGTGCCATCAGGAAGGAAGGGGGCAATGAAAAACTGTTTTTT. It encodes CAIRKEGGNEKLFF.